These 24 T cell receptor beta chains originate from one sample sequenced in a study of T cell repertoires in cytomegalovirus infection. MiXCR, applied by TCRdb to the reads, yields one record per CDR3 protein. This sample has some 200,000 distinct CDR3 sequences; approximately 9.6% occur once, and the top ten carry approximately 4.2%. The specimen sequenced was PBMCs. The source is a human donor in good health (CMV status not recorded). Some clones in this sample may be carry-over from other donors' samples.

This clonotype was seen repeatedly, ten times or more. The chain couples TRBV20-1 to TRBJ2-3; 7 bases are a match to TRBD1. The CDR3 is made up of 15 amino acids. J gave up 4 bases and V 3 bases, and 10 bases lay outside the gene matches. Germline V CDR1 and CDR2: DFQATT, SNEGSKA (reference sequence). The CDR3 reads CSASPPGGSPDTQYF. In nucleotides, the CDR3 is TGCAGTGCTAGCCCCCCAGGGGGAAGTCCAGATACGCAGTATTTT.

This chain uses TRBV6-5 with TRBJ2-1, with 8 bases aligning to TRBD1. Germline V gene data show CDR1 as MNHEY and CDR2 as SVGAGI. The CDR3 has 14 residues. Germline trimming cut 0 bases from V and 6 bases from J; bases unmatched to any gene: 1. The CDR3 protein is CASSYSQGGNEQFF. The DNA for the CDR3 is TGTGCCAGCAGTTACTCACAGGGGGGCAATGAGCAGTTCTTC.

In this sample, this clonotype turned up many times. This chain joins TRBV29-1 and TRBJ1-4; tentatively, D is TRBD1 (6 bases). Germline V gene lookup returns CDR1 SQVTM and CDR2 ANQGSEA. V lost 1 base, J lost 5 bases, and 20 bases lay in between. The CDR3 totals 17 residues. The CDR3 DNA is TGCAGCGTTGAAGCCCGGACAGTGATAGCCTTGAATGAAAAACTGTTTTTT. Amino acids: CSVEARTVIALNEKLFF.

The table lists this clonotype with many counts. The chain combines TRBV7-2 with TRBJ2-4; no firm D call. Germline lookup yields CDR1 SGHTA and CDR2 FQGNSA. This CDR3 is built from 14 residues. V was shortened by 5 bases and J by 0 bases, with 8 bases between the two germline ends. CDR3 residues: CASSRFLAKNIQYF. The DNA for the CDR3 is TGTGCCAGCAGCCGTTTCTTAGCCAAAAACATTCAGTACTTC.

This clonotype was seen repeatedly, ten times or more. The chain uses TRBV7-2 and TRBJ2-7, with a weak D call TRBD1 (6 bases). V lost 7 bases, J lost 1 base, and 14 bases lay in between. This CDR3 has 14 residues. Germline V gene lookup returns CDR1 SGHTA and CDR2 FQGNSA. The CDR3 bases are TGTGCCAGCACCTACCTCGACAGGTCCTACGAGCAGTACTTC. This encodes CASTYLDRSYEQYF.

In this sample, this clonotype turned up many times. CDR3 amino acids: CASSLVRLAEHGELFF. CDR3 coding DNA: TGTGCCAGCAGCTTAGTCCGACTAGCGGAGCACGGGGAGCTGTTTTTT. This rearrangement joins TRBV7-8 to TRBJ2-2; 9 bases are a match to TRBD2. This CDR3 has 16 amino acids. Per germline, CDR1 SGHVS and CDR2 FQNEAQ. Unmatched junction bases numbered 7, after V lost 1 base and J lost 7 bases.

CDR3: CSASRNRPSGANVLTF. The CDR3 DNA is TGCAGTGCTAGTCGGAACAGACCCTCTGGGGCCAACGTCCTGACTTTC. The V and J genes are TRBV20-1 and TRBJ2-6; D ambiguous. The V gene lost 3 bases and the J gene lost 0 bases, with 12 bases spanning the gap. Germline-derived CDR1 and CDR2 are DFQATT and SNEGSKA (reference sequence). This CDR3 is 16 amino acids long.

The chain carries TRBV18 and TRBJ1-3, with no clear D. This CDR3 has 14 amino acids. The germline CDR1 and CDR2 sequences are KGHSH and LQKENI. Trimming cost V 3 bases and J 3 bases, with 9 bases left between them. CDR3 in DNA: TGTGCCAGCTCACCCGAGAGAGGTGGAAACACCATATATTTT. Amino acids: CASSPERGGNTIYF.

This clonotype came up once. A single base separates this from a much larger clone, so it may be a read error. The chain has TRBV15 and TRBJ2-7; D ambiguous. The V and J ends lost 4 bases and 1 base respectively, with 14 bases between them. CDR3 size: 15 residues. Germline V gene lookup returns CDR1 LNHNV and CDR2 YYDKDF (reference sequence). The chain's CDR3 is CATSKAVDGSYEQYF. CDR3 in DNA: TGTGCCACCAGCAAAGCCGTTGATGGGTCCTACGAGCAGTACTTC.

This clonotype was seen ten or more times. V usage is TRBV7-2 and J usage is TRBJ2-3, with D perhaps TRBD2 (5 bases). Per germline, CDR1 SGHTA and CDR2 FQGNSA. The germline V and J ends were trimmed by 1 base and 5 bases, with 10 bases remaining between them. This CDR3 comprises 14 residues. DNA for the CDR3: TGTGCCAGCAGCTTAGATCTAGCTGTAGATACGCAGTATTTT. As protein: CASSLDLAVDTQYF.

This clonotype has at least ten counts. The chain couples TRBV6-2 or TRBV6-3 to TRBJ1-3; 8 nucleotides line up with TRBD1. This CDR3 has 16 amino acids. Germline V gene sequence: CDR1 MNHEY, CDR2 SVGEGT. Trimming removed 6 bases from V and 0 bases from J; junction bases left unmatched: 7. DNA of the CDR3: TGTGCCAGCAGAACCGGGACAGGAAGCTCTGGAAACACCATATATTTT. Encoded protein: CASRTGTGSSGNTIYF.

This clonotype was counted between two and nine times. The chain links TRBV12-3 or TRBV12-4 to TRBJ2-2, with 10 bases fitting TRBD2. This CDR3 has 15 amino acids. The junction had 8 bases not matched to a gene; V was cut back by 6 bases and J by 7 bases. DNA for the CDR3: TGTGCCAGCAGAAAAATAGCGGGGGGAAGCGGGGAGCTGTTTTTT. Translation gives CASRKIAGGSGELFF.

This clonotype was picked up many times. The rearrangement uses TRBV7-2 and TRBJ2-3; tentative D call: TRBD1 (6 bases). CDR3 length: 16 amino acids. Trimming removed 1 base from V and 2 bases from J, with 13 bases in between. CDR1 and CDR2 (germline): SGHTA, FQGNSA. The CDR3 region has the DNA TGTGCCAGCAGCTTAGGGCAGGGGATAAACACAGATACGCAGTATTTT. Amino acid sequence: CASSLGQGINTDTQYF.

This clonotype was seen many times. The chain carries TRBV7-8 and TRBJ1-2; D remains unclear. CDR3 size: 14 residues. Germline V gene data show CDR1 as SGHVS and CDR2 as FQNEAQ. V lost 5 bases to trimming and J lost 1 base, with 11 bases between them. DNA of the CDR3: TGTGCCAGCAGCCTAGGTGGAAATAACTATGGCTACACCTTC. Protein: CASSLGGNNYGYTF. The full variable domain, rest sourced from reference TRBV7-8 and TRBJ1-2, is GAGVSQSPRYKVAKRGQDVALRCDPISGHVSLFWYQQALGQGPEFLTYFQNEAQLDKSGLPSDRFFAERPEGSVSTLKIQRTQQEDSAVYLCASSLGGNNYGYTFGSGTRLTVV.

This clonotype has at least ten counts. This chain links TRBV2 with TRBJ2-1; the D is unclear. The CDR3 has 16 amino acids. The V end lost 5 bases, the J end lost 6 bases, and 20 bases lay between the germline ends. Germline V gene sequence: CDR1 SNHLY, CDR2 FYNNEI. CDR3 bases: TGTGCCAGCAGTCCGCGCACAAGTCAGGTTGTCAATGAGCAGTTCTTC. Translated: CASSPRTSQVVNEQFF.

This clonotype has at least ten counts. The chain is built from TRBV7-2 and TRBJ1-5; a possible D gene is TRBD1 (5 bases). The CDR3 consists of 15 residues. Between the trimmed V and J ends, which lost 6 bases and 7 bases, there was a span of 19 bases. Per the germline V gene, CDR1 is SGHTA and CDR2 is FQGNSA. CDR3 protein: CASSPTQGIRQPQHF. CDR3 DNA: TGTGCCAGCAGTCCCACCCAGGGAATACGGCAGCCCCAGCATTTT.

This clonotype was recorded at least ten times. This chain uses TRBV7-2 with TRBJ2-1, with 7 bases identical to TRBD2. Per germline, CDR1 SGHTA and CDR2 FQGNSA. The CDR3 runs to 15 residues. The V gene end was trimmed by 5 bases and the J gene end by 0 bases; junction bases not matched to a gene: 4. CDR3 DNA: TGTGCCAGCAGCCCGAGCGGGAACTCCTACAATGAGCAGTTCTTC. Translated, it gives CASSPSGNSYNEQFF. Drawing the rest from reference TRBV7-2 and TRBJ2-1, the complete variable domain is GAGVSQSPSNKVTEKGKDVELRCDPISGHTALYWYRQSLGQGLEFLIYFQGNSAPDKSGLPSDRFSAERTGGSVSTLTIQRTQQEDSAVYLCASSPSGNSYNEQFFGPGTRLTVL.

The chain joins TRBV18 to TRBJ2-1, with TRBD1 matching 7 bases. Germline V gene sequence: CDR1 KGHSH, CDR2 LQKENI. The length of the CDR3 is 14 residues. J lost 6 bases, V lost 4 bases, and 6 bases had no gene match. This CDR3 reads CASSQGAGGNEQFF. CDR3 DNA: TGTGCCAGCTCACAGGGGGCAGGCGGCAATGAGCAGTTCTTC.

This clonotype showed up just a few times. The rearrangement uses TRBV18 and TRBJ2-2; 9 bases are a match to TRBD1. V trimming: 4 bases; J trimming: 2 bases; junction bases outside the gene matches: 5. The CDR3 is 16 residues long. Germline CDR1 and CDR2: KGHSH and LQKENI. The CDR3 DNA reads TGTGCCAGCTCACAGCGGACAGGGGATAACACCGGGGAGCTGTTTTTT. Amino acid sequence: CASSQRTGDNTGELFF.

This clonotype was counted ten times or more. The chain uses TRBV5-4 and TRBJ2-1; 12 bases align to TRBD2. The junction had 5 bases not matched to a gene; V was cut back by 0 bases and J by 7 bases. Germline V lookup: CDR1 SGHNT, CDR2 YYREEE (reference sequence). The CDR3 spans 16 residues. CDR3 bases: TGTGCCAGCAGCTTGGGGGCTAGCGGGGGGGCTAATGAGCAGTTCTTC. Translation gives CASSLGASGGANEQFF.

The gene calls are TRBV29-1 and TRBJ2-5; maybe TRBD1 (5 bases). Germline V gene sequence: CDR1 SQVTM, CDR2 ANQGSEA. V lost 4 bases, J lost 0 bases, and 9 bases lay in between. This CDR3 contains 13 residues. The CDR3 DNA reads as TGCAGCGTTGCCATGACAGACCAAGAGACCCAGTACTTC. Its translation: CSVAMTDQETQYF.

This clonotype was picked up many times. The V gene is TRBV7-2, the J gene TRBJ1-2; D is undetermined. This CDR3 has 16 residues. V lost 5 bases to trimming and J lost 0 bases, with 16 bases between them. CDR1 and CDR2 (germline): SGHTA, FQGNSA. CDR3 sequence: CASSRDPTTTNYGYTF. CDR3 nucleotide sequence: TGTGCCAGCAGCCGCGATCCTACTACAACTAACTATGGCTACACCTTC.

This clonotype was seen ten or more times. V usage is TRBV7-2 and J usage is TRBJ1-1; the D gene is possibly TRBD1 (6 bases). Germline V gene sequence: CDR1 SGHTA, CDR2 FQGNSA. CDR3 length: 14 amino acids. Trimming left V 1 base short and J 5 bases short, with 11 bases between. The CDR3 is CASSLVTQGTEAFF. The DNA of the CDR3 is TGTGCCAGCAGCTTAGTTACGCAGGGGACTGAAGCTTTCTTT.

This clonotype was detected only a few times. The chain links TRBV19 to TRBJ1-1; D unclear. Germline values: CDR1 LNHDA, CDR2 SQIVND (reference sequence). V lost 7 bases and J lost 5, with 20 bases in between. The CDR3 length is 15 residues. CDR3 DNA sequence: TGTGCCAGTACCCCAGGACCCTCCATATCTACTGAAGCTTTCTTT. Translation: CASTPGPSISTEAFF.